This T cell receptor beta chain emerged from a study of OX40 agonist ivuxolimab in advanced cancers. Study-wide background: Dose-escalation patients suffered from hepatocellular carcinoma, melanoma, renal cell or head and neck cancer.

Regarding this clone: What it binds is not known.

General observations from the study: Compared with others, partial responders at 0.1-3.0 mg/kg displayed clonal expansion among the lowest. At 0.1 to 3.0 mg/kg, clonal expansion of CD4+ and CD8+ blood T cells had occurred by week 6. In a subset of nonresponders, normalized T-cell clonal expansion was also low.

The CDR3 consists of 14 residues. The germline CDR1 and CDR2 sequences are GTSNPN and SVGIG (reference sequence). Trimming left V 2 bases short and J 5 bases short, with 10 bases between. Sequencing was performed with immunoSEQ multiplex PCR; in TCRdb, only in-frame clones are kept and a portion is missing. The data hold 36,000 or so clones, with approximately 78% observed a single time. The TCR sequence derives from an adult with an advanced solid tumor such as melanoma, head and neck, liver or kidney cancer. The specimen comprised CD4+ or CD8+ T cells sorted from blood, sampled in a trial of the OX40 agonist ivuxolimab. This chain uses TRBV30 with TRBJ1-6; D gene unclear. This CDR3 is CAWSKEGNNSPLHF. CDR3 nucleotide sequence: TGTGCCTGGAGTAAGGAAGGGAATAATTCACCCCTCCACTTT.